This TCR beta chain was obtained from a study of blood T cell repertoires in COVID-19. Generated by immunoSEQ multiplex PCR, the TCRdb table keeps only in-frame clones and is missing some. The table lists 350,000 to 400,000 clones, roughly 90% of them singletons. In terms of age and location, participants ranged from roughly 18 to 90 years and lived in about 25 US areas. Clinical history reported by participants formed the basis on which cohorts were assigned. The CDR3 totals 17 residues. CDR1 is KGHDR, CDR2 SFDVKD, per germline. Trimming removed 4 bases from V and 0 bases from J, with 14 bases in between.

The TCR comes from a woman aged 25 to 39 with acute COVID-19. V and J are TRBV24-1 and TRBJ2-2; tentative D call: TRBD2 (5 bases). Specimen: PBMCs or T cells enriched from blood (not recorded which). DNA for the CDR3: TGTGCCACCAGTGACCCCGGGATTGGAGCGAACACCGGGGAGCTGTTTTTT. Its translation is CATSDPGIGANTGELFF.